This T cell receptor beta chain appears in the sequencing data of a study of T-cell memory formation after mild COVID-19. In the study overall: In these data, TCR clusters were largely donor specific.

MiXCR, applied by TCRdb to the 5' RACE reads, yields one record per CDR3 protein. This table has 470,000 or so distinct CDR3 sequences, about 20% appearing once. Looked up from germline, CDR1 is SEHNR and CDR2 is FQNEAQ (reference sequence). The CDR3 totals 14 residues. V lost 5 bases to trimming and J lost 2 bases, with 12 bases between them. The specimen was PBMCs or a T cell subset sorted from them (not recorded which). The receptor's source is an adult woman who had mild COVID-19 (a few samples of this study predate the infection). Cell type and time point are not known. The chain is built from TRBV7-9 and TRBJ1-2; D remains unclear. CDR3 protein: CASSAYSINYGYTF. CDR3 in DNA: TGTGCCAGCAGCGCATACAGCATCAACTATGGCTACACCTTC.